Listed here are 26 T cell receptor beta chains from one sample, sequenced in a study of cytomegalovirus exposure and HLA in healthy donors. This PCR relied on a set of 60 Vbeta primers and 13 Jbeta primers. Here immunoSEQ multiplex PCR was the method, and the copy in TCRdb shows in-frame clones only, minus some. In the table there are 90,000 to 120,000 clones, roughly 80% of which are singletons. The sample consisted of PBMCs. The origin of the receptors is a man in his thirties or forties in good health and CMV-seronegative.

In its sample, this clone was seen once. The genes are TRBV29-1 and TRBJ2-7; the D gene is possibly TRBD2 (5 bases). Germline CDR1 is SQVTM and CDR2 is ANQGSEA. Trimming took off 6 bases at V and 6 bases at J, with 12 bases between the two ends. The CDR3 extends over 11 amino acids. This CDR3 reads CSVQQGGEQYF. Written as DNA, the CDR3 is TGCAGCGTACAACAAGGAGGCGAGCAGTACTTC.

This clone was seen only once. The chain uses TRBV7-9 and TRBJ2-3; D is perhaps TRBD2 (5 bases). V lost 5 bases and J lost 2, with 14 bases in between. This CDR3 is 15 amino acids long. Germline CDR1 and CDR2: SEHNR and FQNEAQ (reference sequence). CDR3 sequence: CASSVGGSPTDTQYF. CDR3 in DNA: TGTGCCAGCAGCGTCGGAGGCAGCCCCACAGATACGCAGTATTTT.

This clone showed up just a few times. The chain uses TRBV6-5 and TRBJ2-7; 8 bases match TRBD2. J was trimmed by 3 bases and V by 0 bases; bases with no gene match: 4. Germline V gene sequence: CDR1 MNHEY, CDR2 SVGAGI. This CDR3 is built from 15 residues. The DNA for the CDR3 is TGTGCCAGCAGTTACTCGCGGGGGGACATCTACGAGCAGTACTTC. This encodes CASSYSRGDIYEQYF.

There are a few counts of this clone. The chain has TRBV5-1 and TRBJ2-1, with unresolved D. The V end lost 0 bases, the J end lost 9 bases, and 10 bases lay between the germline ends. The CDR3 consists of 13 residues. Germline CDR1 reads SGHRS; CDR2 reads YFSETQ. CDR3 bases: TGCGCCAGCAGCTTGGACGGAGTGGGTGAGCAGTTCTTC. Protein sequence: CASSLDGVGEQFF.

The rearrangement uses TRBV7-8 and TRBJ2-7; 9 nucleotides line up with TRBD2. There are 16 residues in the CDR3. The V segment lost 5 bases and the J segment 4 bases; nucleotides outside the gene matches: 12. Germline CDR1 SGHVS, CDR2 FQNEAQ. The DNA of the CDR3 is TGTGCCAGCAGCCCAGAGACGGGACTAGCAGAATACGAGCAGTACTTC. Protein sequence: CASSPETGLAEYEQYF.

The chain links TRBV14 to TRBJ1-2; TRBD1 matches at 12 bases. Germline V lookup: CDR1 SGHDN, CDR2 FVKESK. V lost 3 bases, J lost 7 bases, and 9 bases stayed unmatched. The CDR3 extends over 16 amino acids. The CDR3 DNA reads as TGTGCCAGCAGCCAGGACTCGGGACAGGGGGCAAGTGGCTACACCTTC. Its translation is CASSQDSGQGASGYTF.

The CDR3 loop reads CASSQRERAGNGYTF. In DNA form, the CDR3 reads TGTGCCAGCTCCCAGCGAGAGAGGGCGGGAAATGGCTACACCTTC. The rearrangement links TRBV18 to TRBJ1-2; D ambiguous. V was cut by 6 bases and J by 6 bases, with 20 bases left in between. CDR1 is KGHSH, CDR2 LQKENI, per germline. The CDR3 runs 15 residues.

The CDR3 nucleotides read TGCACCAGCAGCCAAGATTTCGGAGGAGGCTACGAGCAGTACTTC. It codes for CTSSQDFGGGYEQYF. The rearrangement links TRBV1 to TRBJ2-7; the table's D call of TRBD2 was not tested on the DNA. TRBV1 is marked as a pseudogene. The length of the CDR3 is 15 residues.

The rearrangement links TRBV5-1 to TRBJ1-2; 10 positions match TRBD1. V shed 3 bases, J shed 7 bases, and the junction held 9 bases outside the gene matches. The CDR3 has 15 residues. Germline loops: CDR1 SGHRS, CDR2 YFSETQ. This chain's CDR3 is CASSSRGQGRFGYTF. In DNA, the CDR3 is TGCGCCAGCAGCTCTAGGGGACAGGGGAGGTTTGGCTACACCTTC.

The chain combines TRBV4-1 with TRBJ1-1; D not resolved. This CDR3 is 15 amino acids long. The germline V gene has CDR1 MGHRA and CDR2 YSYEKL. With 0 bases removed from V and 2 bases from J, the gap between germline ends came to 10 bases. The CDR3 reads CASSQEPRGNTEAFF. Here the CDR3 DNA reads TGCGCCAGCAGCCAAGAGCCTCGAGGTAACACTGAAGCTTTCTTT.

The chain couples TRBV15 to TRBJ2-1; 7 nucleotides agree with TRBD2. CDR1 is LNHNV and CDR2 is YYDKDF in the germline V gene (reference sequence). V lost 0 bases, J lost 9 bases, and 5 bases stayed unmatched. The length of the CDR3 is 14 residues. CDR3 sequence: CATSRDGGRTEQFF. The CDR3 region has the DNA TGTGCCACCAGCAGAGACGGCGGGAGAACTGAGCAGTTCTTC.

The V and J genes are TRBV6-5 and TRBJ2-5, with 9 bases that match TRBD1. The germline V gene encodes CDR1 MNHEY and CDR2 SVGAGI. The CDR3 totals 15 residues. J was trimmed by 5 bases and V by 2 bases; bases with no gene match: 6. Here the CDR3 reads CASSYTGGAGETQYF. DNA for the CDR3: TGTGCCAGCAGTTACACAGGGGGCGCGGGGGAGACCCAGTACTTC.

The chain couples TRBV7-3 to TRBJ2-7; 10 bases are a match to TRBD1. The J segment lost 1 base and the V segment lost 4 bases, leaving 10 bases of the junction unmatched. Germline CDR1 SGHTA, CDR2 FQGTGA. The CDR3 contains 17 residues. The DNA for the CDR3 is TGTGCCAGCAGCTCTAAACTAAGGGACAGGGGATCCTACGAGCAGTACTTC. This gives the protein CASSSKLRDRGSYEQYF.

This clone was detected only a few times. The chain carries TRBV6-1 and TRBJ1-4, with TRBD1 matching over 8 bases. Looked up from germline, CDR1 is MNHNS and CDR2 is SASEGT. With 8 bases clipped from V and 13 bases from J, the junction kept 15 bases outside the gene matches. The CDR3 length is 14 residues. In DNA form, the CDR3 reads TGTGCCAGCCATTTATTGTCAGGGACAGGTCCACTGTTTTTT. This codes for CASHLLSGTGPLFF.

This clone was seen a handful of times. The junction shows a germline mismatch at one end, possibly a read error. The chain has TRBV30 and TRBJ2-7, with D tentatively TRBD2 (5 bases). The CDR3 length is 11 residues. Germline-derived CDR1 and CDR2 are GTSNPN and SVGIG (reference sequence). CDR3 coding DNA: TGTGCCTGCCTAGCCCGACAAGTTTGGAGCTTC. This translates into CACLARQVWSF.

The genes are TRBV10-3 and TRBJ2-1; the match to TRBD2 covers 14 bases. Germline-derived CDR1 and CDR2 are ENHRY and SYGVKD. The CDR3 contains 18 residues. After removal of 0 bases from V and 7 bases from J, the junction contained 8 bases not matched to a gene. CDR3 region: CAISESTGTSGSGNEQFF. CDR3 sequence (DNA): TGTGCCATCAGTGAGTCGACCGGGACTAGCGGGAGTGGTAATGAGCAGTTCTTC.

This chain's CDR3 is CASSPTSGGFDEQFF. The CDR3 coding sequence is TGTGCCAGTAGTCCGACTAGCGGGGGGTTTGATGAGCAGTTCTTC. The rearrangement links TRBV19 to TRBJ2-1; 13 bases are a match to TRBD2. V lost 5 bases to trimming and J lost 8 bases; unmatched junction nucleotides: 6. CDR1 and CDR2 (germline): LNHDA, SQIVND (reference sequence). This CDR3 region has 15 residues.

The CDR3 DNA is TGCGCCAGCAGCTTGGAGGGACTGCCCCGCAATGAGCAGTTCTTC. Its protein product is CASSLEGLPRNEQFF. The genes are TRBV5-1 and TRBJ2-1; possibly TRBD2 for D (6 bases). Germline loops: CDR1 SGHRS, CDR2 YFSETQ. The CDR3 extends over 15 amino acids. V was cut by 0 bases and J by 6 bases, with 13 bases left in between.

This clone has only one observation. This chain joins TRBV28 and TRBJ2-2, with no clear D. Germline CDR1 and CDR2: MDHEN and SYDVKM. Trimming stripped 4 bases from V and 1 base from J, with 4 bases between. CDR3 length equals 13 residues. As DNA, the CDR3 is TGTGCCAGCAGTTACTTGAACACCGGGGAGCTGTTTTTT. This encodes CASSYLNTGELFF.

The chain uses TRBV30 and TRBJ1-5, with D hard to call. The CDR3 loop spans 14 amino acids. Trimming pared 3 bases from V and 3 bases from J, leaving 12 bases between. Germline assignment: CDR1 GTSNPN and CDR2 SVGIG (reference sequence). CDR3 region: CAWSPGNPNQPQHF. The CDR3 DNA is TGTGCCTGGAGCCCCGGGAACCCCAATCAGCCCCAGCATTTT.

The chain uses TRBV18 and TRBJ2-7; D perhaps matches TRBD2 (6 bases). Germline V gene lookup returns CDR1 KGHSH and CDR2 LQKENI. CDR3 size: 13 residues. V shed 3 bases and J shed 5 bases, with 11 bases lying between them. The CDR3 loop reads CASSPGGGHEQYF. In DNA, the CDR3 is TGTGCCAGCTCACCGGGGGGTGGGCACGAGCAGTACTTC.

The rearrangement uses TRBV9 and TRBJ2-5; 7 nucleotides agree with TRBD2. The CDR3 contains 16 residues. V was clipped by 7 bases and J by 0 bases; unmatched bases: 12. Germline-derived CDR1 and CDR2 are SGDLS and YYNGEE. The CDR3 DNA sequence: TGTGCCAGCTCCACGCCGGTGGGGGGGTACCAAGAGACCCAGTACTTC. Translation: CASSTPVGGYQETQYF. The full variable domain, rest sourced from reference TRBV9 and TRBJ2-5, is DSGVTQTPKHLITATGQRVTLRCSPRSGDLSVYWYQQSLDQGLQFLIQYYNGEERAKGNILERFSAQQFPDLHSELNLSSLELGDSALYFCASSTPVGGYQETQYFGPGTRLLVL.

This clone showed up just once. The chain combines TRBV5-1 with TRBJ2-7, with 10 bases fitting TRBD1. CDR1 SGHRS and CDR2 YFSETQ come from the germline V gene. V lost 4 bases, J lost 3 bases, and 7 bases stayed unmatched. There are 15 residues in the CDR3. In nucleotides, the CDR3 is TGCGCCAGCAGCCAGGACAGGGGGAGTATCTACGAGCAGTACTTC. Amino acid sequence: CASSQDRGSIYEQYF.

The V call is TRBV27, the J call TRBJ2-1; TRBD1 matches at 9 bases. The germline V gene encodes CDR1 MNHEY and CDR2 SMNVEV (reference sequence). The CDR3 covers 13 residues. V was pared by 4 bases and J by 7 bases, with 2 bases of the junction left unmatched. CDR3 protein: CASSYGQGNEQFF. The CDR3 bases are TGTGCCAGCAGTTACGGACAGGGGAATGAGCAGTTCTTC.

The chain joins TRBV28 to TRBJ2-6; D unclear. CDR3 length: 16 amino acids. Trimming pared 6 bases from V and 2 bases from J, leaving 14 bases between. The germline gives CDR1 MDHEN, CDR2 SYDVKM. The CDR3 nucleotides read TGTGCCAGCAGCCCCCCCGCAGGAACTGGGGCCAACGTCCTGACTTTC. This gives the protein CASSPPAGTGANVLTF.

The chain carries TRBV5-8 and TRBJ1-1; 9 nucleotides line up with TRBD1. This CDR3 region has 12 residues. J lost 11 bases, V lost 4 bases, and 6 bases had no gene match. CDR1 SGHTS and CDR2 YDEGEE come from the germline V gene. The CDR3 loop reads CASSGLTGGAFF. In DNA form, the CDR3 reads TGTGCCAGCAGCGGACTGACAGGGGGGGCTTTCTTT.